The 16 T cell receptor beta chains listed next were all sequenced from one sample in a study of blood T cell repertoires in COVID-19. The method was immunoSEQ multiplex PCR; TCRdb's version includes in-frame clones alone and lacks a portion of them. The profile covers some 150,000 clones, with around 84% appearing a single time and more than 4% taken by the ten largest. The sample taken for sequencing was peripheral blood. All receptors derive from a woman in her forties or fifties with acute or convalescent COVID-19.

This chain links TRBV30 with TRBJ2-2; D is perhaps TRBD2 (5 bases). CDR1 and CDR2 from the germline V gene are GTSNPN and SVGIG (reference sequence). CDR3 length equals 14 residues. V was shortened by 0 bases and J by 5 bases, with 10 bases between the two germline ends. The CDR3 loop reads CAWSVPGKTGELFF. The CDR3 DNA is TGTGCCTGGAGTGTACCGGGGAAGACCGGGGAGCTGTTTTTT.

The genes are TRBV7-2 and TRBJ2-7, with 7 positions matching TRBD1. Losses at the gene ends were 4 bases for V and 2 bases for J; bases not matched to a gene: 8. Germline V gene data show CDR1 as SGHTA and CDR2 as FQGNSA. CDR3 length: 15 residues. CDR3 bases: TGTGCCAGCAGCTCTATAGGGACAGCCGCCTACGAGCAGTACTTC. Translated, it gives CASSSIGTAAYEQYF.

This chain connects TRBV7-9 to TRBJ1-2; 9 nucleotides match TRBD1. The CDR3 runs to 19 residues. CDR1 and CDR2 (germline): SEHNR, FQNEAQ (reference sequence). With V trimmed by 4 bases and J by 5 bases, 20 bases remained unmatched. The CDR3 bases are TGTGCCAGCAGCTCCAACATTATACAGGGGGCCGACACAATTTATGGCTACACCTTC. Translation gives CASSSNIIQGADTIYGYTF.

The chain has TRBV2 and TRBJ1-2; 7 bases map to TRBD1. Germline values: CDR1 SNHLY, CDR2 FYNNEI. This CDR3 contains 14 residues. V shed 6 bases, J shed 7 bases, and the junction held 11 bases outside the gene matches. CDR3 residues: CASRRDSEIGGYTF. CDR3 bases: TGTGCCAGCAGGCGGGACAGCGAAATAGGTGGCTACACCTTC. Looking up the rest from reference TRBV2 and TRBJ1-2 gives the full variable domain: EPEVTQTPSHQVTQMGQEVILRCVPISNHLYFYWYRQILGQKVEFLVSFYNNEISEKSEIFDDQFSVERPDGSNFTLKIRSTKLEDSAMYFCASRRDSEIGGYTFGSGTRLTVV.

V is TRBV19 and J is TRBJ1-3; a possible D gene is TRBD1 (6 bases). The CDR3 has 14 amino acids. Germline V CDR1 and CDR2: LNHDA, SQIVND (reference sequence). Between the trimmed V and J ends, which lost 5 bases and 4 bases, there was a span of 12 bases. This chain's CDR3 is CASSEWTEGNTIYF. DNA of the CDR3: TGTGCCAGTAGTGAGTGGACAGAAGGAAACACCATATATTTT.

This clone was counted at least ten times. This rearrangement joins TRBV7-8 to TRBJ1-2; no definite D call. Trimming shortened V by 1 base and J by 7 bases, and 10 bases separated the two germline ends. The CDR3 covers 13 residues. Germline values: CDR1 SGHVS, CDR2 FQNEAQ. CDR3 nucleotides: TGTGCCAGCAGCTTAGTACGGGTGGGTGGCTACACCTTC. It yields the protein CASSLVRVGGYTF.

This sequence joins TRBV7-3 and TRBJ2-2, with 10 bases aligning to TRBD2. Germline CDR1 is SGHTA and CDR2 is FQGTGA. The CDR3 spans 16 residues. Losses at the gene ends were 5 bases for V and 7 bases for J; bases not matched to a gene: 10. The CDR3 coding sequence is TGTGCCAGCAGCGTCACTAGCGGGGTACTAGGCGGGGAGCTGTTTTTT. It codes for CASSVTSGVLGGELFF.

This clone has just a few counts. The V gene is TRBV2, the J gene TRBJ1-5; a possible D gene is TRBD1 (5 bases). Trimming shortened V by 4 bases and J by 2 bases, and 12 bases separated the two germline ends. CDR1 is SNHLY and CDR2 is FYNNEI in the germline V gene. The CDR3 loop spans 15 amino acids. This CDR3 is CASSGQGHGNQPQHF. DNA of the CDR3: TGTGCCAGCAGTGGGCAGGGTCACGGCAATCAGCCCCAGCATTTT.

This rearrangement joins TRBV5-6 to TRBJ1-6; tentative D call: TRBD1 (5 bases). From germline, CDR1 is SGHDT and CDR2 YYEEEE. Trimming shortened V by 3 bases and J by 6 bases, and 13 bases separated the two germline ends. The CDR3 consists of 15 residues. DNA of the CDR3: TGTGCCAGCAGCTCCGTGGCAGGGCCTAATTCACCCCTCCACTTT. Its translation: CASSSVAGPNSPLHF. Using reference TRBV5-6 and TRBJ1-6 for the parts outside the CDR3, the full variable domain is DAGVTQSPTHLIKTRGQQVTLRCSPKSGHDTVSWYQQALGQGPQFIFQYYEEEERQRGNFPDRFSGHQFPNYSSELNVNALLLGDSALYLCASSSVAGPNSPLHFGNGTRLTVT.

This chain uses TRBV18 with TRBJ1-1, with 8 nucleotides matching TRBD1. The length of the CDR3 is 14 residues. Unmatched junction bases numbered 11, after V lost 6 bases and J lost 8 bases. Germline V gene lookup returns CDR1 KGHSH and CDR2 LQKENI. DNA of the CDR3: TGTGCCAGCTCGAGGACAGGGTATATCGCCGAAGCTTTCTTT. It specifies CASSRTGYIAEAFF.

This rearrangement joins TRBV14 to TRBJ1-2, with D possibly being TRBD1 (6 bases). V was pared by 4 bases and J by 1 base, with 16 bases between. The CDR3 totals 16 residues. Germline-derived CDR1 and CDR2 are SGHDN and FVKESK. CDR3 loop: CASSPLLGGGNYGYTF. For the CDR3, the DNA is TGTGCCAGCAGCCCTCTCCTAGGGGGTGGTAACTATGGCTACACCTTC.

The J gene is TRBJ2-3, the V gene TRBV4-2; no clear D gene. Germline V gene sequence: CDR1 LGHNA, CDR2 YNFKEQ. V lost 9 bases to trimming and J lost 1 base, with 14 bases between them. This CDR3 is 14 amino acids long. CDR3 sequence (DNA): TGTGCCAGTGGGCCCCTGCAGGGCACAGATACGCAGTATTTT. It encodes CASGPLQGTDTQYF.

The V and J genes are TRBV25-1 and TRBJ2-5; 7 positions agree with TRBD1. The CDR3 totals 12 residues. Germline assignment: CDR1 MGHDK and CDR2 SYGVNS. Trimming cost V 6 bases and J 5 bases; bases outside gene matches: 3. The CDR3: CASRGQTETQYF. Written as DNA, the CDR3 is TGTGCCAGCAGGGGACAGACGGAGACCCAGTACTTC. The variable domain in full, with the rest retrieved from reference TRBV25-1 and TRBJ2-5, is EADIYQTPRYLVIGTGKKITLECSQTMGHDKMYWYQQDPGMELHLIHYSYGVNSTEKGDLSSESTVSRIRTEHFPLTLESARPSHTSQYLCASRGQTETQYFGPGTRLLVL.

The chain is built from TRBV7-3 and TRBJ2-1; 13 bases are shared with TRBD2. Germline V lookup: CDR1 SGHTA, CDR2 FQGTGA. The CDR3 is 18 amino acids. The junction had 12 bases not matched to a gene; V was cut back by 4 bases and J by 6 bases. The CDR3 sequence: CASSSRTKTSGGSNEQFF. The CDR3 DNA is TGTGCCAGCAGCTCCCGAACCAAGACTAGCGGGGGGTCCAATGAGCAGTTCTTC.

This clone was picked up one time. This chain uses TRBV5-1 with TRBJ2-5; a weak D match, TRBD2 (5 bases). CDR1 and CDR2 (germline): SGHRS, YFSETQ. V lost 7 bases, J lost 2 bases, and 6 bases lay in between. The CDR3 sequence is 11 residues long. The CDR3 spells CASGEQETQYF. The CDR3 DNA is TGCGCCAGCGGGGAGCAAGAGACCCAGTACTTC.

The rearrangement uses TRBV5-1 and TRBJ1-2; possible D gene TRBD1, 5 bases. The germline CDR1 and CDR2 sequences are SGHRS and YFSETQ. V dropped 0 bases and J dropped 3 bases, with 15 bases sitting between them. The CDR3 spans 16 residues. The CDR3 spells CASSLDRPRPDYGYTF. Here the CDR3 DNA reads TGCGCCAGCAGCTTGGACAGGCCCAGGCCTGACTATGGCTACACCTTC. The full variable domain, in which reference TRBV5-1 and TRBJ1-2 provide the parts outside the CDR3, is KAGVTQTPRYLIKTRGQQVTLSCSPISGHRSVSWYQQTPGQGLQFLFEYFSETQRNKGNFPGRFSGRQFSNSRSEMNVSTLELGDSALYLCASSLDRPRPDYGYTFGSGTRLTVV.